The T cell receptor (beta chain) described here comes from a study of T cell responses to AZD1222 COVID-19 vaccine. The study's findings and limits: Donors were largely white British and mainly female; clonal diversity was possibly underestimated. Baseline serostatus was positive in only a handful of AZD1222 recipients. Repertoires were collected only later (after the peak T cell response had occurred). Spike-specific TCR breadth and depth rose after two AZD1222 doses.

Repertoires were generated with immunoSEQ multiplex PCR, while TCRdb's copy carries only in-frame clones and drops some. The profile covers 140,000 to 150,000 clones, with about 90% appearing a single time and roughly 7.6% taken by the ten largest. To note about this clone: Its antigen is unknown.

Sequenced material: peripheral blood, taken 28 days after the second dose of the MenACWY control vaccine. This sequence was found in an adult who received the MenACWY meningococcal vaccine as a control.

CDR3 in DNA: TGTGCCAGCAGCTTAGGTACTAGCGGAGGCACAGATACGCAGTATTTT. Amino acid sequence: CASSLGTSGGTDTQYF. The V gene is TRBV11-2, the J gene TRBJ2-3, with 8 bases that match TRBD2. CDR1 is SGHAT, CDR2 FQNNGV, per germline. V gave up 1 base and J gave up 1 base; unmatched junction bases: 4. The CDR3 extends over 16 amino acids.